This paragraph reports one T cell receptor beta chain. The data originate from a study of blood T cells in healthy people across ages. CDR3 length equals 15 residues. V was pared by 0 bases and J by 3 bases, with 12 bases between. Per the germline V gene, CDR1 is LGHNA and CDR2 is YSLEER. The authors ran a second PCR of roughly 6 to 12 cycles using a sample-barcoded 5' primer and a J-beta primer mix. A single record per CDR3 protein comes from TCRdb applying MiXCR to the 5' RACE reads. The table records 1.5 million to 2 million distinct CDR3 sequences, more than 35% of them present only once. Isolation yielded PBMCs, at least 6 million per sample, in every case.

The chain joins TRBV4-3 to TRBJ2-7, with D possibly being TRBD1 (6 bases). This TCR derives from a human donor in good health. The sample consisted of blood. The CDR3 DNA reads TGCGCCAGCAGCCAAGATCGGGACATCCTCTACGAGCAGTACTTC. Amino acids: CASSQDRDILYEQYF.